The next 29 T cell receptor beta chains were all read from a single sample in a study of T cells in Graves' hyperthyroidism and ophthalmopathy. Researchers took RNA transcripts and amplified the TCR beta CDR3 regions from them. HTBI primers were used for first-round RT-PCR of the TCR CDR3. One entry per CDR3 protein results from TCRdb running MiXCR on the multiplex PCR reads. Of about 520,000 distinct CDR3 sequences listed, around 22% are singletons. The specimen was blood. The origin of the receptors is a woman in her twenties or thirties with Graves' ophthalmopathy.

This clonotype was counted at least ten times. The chain uses TRBV4-1 and TRBJ1-1; no firm D call. The CDR3 extends over 12 amino acids. The germline V gene encodes CDR1 MGHRA and CDR2 YSYEKL. V gave up 4 bases and J gave up 10 bases, with 13 bases separating them. The CDR3, as DNA: TGCGCCAGCAGCCTCGGAACAGCTGGAGCTTTCTTT. Translation gives CASSLGTAGAFF.

This clonotype was found many times. Germline is not matched at one junction end, which may reflect a read error. V and J are TRBV4-1 and TRBJ1-5; D may be TRBD1 (5 bases). Germline CDR1 MGHRA, CDR2 YSYEKL. CDR3 size: 13 residues. This chain's CDR3 is CASSQTGDQPQHF. The DNA of the CDR3 is TGTGCCAGCAGCCAGACGGGGGATCAGCCCCAGCATTTT.

On this clonotype: The junction does not match germline at one end; this may be a read error. The chain uses TRBV6-2 or TRBV6-3 and TRBJ2-7; unclear D gene. Germline CDR1 is MNHEY and CDR2 is SVGEGT. The CDR3 sequence is 14 residues long. CDR3 coding DNA: TGTGCCAGCACAAACCAGGTCACCTCCTACGATCAGTACTTC. It translates to CASTNQVTSYDQYF.

The table lists this clonotype with many counts. This chain links TRBV6-1 with TRBJ1-5; D is unresolved. V lost 6 bases, J lost 3 bases, and 9 bases lay in between. The V gene's germline CDR1 is MNHNS and CDR2 SASEGT. The length of the CDR3 is 13 residues. The DNA of the CDR3 is TGTGCCAGCAGGGAACCCTACAATCAGCCCCAGCATTTT. This codes for CASREPYNQPQHF.

This clonotype showed up many times. V is TRBV29-1 and J is TRBJ1-1; D may be TRBD1 (6 bases). Germline values: CDR1 SQVTM, CDR2 ANQGSEA. Trimming stripped 5 bases from V and 0 bases from J, with 7 bases between. The CDR3 has 12 residues. CDR3 coding DNA: TGCAGCGTTTACAGGGTGAACACTGAAGCTTTCTTT. The encoded protein is CSVYRVNTEAFF.

This clonotype was counted many times. The chain employs TRBV29-1 and TRBJ2-2; tentatively, D is TRBD1 or TRBD2 (6 bases each). Trimming shortened V by 4 bases and J by 5 bases, and 11 bases separated the two germline ends. The CDR3 totals 13 residues. Looked up from germline, CDR1 is SQVTM and CDR2 is ANQGSEA. This chain's CDR3 is CSVAGAWTGELFF. CDR3 in DNA: TGCAGCGTTGCGGGGGCGTGGACCGGGGAGCTGTTTTTT.

This clonotype was counted many times. The chain joins TRBV6-1 to TRBJ1-2; D is ambiguous. This CDR3 spans 16 amino acids. V was trimmed by 7 bases and J by 2 bases, leaving 20 bases between them. Germline loops: CDR1 MNHNS, CDR2 SASEGT. This CDR3 reads CASIRAFVLGNYGYTF. CDR3 DNA: TGTGCCAGCATAAGGGCTTTTGTCCTGGGGAACTATGGCTACACCTTC.

There are many counts of this clonotype. This chain joins TRBV12-3 or TRBV12-4 and TRBJ2-5, with a weak D call TRBD2 (6 bases). Trimming removed 0 bases from V and 7 bases from J, with 9 bases in between. The length of the CDR3 is 13 residues. The CDR3 reads CASSLAGGMTQYF. As DNA, the CDR3 is TGTGCCAGCAGTTTAGCGGGGGGTATGACCCAGTACTTC.

The CDR3 DNA reads as TGTGCCAGCAGGGACGACAGGGGCAAAGGGGGTGGCTACACCTTC. Translation: CASRDDRGKGGGYTF. The chain uses TRBV6-1 and TRBJ1-2; 8 bases fit TRBD1. Germline lookup yields CDR1 MNHNS and CDR2 SASEGT. The V and J ends lost 6 bases and 7 bases, in that order; junction bases with no gene match: 13. The CDR3 is 15 residues long.

At least ten counts were recorded for this clonotype. V gene TRBV2 combines with J gene TRBJ2-2; D is unresolved. CDR3 length: 14 amino acids. Germline V gene sequence: CDR1 SNHLY, CDR2 FYNNEI. The V end lost 4 bases, the J end lost 5 bases, and 11 bases lay between the germline ends. This chain's CDR3 is CASSGRPSTGELFF. CDR3 bases: TGTGCCAGCAGTGGAAGGCCTTCAACCGGGGAGCTGTTTTTT.

This rearrangement joins TRBV18 to TRBJ2-7, with a tentative D call TRBD1 (5 bases). Germline CDR1 KGHSH, CDR2 LQKENI. The CDR3 loop spans 15 amino acids. Trimming removed 6 bases at V and 2 bases at J, with 17 bases between. For the CDR3, the DNA is TGTGCCAGCTCGCAAGGACACGGGCCTACCTACGAGCAGTACTTC. Translation gives CASSQGHGPTYEQYF.

This clonotype was counted once. The chain joins TRBV5-1 to TRBJ1-1, with 7 bases aligning to TRBD1. The germline V gene encodes CDR1 SGHRS and CDR2 YFSETQ. After removal of 3 bases from V and 0 bases from J, the junction contained 5 bases not matched to a gene. The CDR3 contains 15 residues. Here the CDR3 reads CASSSRQGVNTEAFF. The DNA for the CDR3 is TGCGCCAGCAGCTCGAGACAGGGTGTGAACACTGAAGCTTTCTTT. Variable domain in full (rest from reference TRBV5-1 and TRBJ1-1): KAGVTQTPRYLIKTRGQQVTLSCSPISGHRSVSWYQQTPGQGLQFLFEYFSETQRNKGNFPGRFSGRQFSNSRSEMNVSTLELGDSALYLCASSSRQGVNTEAFFGQGTRLTVV.

This clonotype has more than one count but fewer than ten. Since no conserved phenylalanine or tryptophan closes the CDR3, a read error is the likely cause. The chain has TRBV4-3 and TRBJ2-7; 8 bases match TRBD1. The CDR3 runs to 15 residues. V shed 0 bases, J shed 2 bases, and the junction held 3 bases outside the gene matches. The germline V gene encodes CDR1 LGHNA and CDR2 YSLEER. The CDR3 protein is CASSQDPQGAYEQYS. The CDR3, as DNA: TGCGCCAGCAGCCAAGATCCACAGGGGGCCTACGAGCAGTACTCC.

This clonotype was counted many times. This rearrangement joins TRBV7-8 to TRBJ2-7; D uncertain. V lost 5 bases, J lost 1 base, and 12 bases lay in between. The CDR3 sequence is 14 residues long. The germline gives CDR1 SGHVS, CDR2 FQNEAQ. The CDR3 DNA is TGTGCCAGCAGCCCTCGGGCAGAATCCTACGAGCAGTACTTC. Protein sequence: CASSPRAESYEQYF.

The J gene is TRBJ2-7, the V gene TRBV4-2; 10 bases are shared with TRBD2. CDR3 length: 17 residues. J lost 6 bases, V lost 4 bases, and 15 bases had no gene match. In germline, CDR1 is LGHNA, CDR2 YNFKEQ. The CDR3 loop reads CASSRAGGGTGQGEQYF. In DNA, the CDR3 is TGTGCCAGCAGCCGAGCGGGGGGGGGGACAGGACAGGGCGAGCAGTACTTC.

With respect to this clonotype: The conserved final phenylalanine or tryptophan is absent from the CDR3, which likely points to a read error. The J gene is TRBJ1-1, the V gene TRBV11-3; D not resolved. The germline V gene encodes CDR1 SGHNT and CDR2 YENEEA. V lost 3 bases to trimming and J lost 0 bases, with 5 bases between them. The length of the CDR3 is 13 residues. The CDR3, as DNA: TGTGCCAGCAGCTTCAGTTTGAACACTGAAGCTTTCTTG. This codes for CASSFSLNTEAFL.

This clonotype was observed many times. The chain links TRBV6-5 to TRBJ1-2; 7 bases align to TRBD1. J lost 3 bases, V lost 5 bases, and 12 bases had no gene match. Germline loops: CDR1 MNHEY, CDR2 SVGAGI. This CDR3 contains 16 residues. The CDR3 sequence is CASSLAPGQPYYGYTF. In DNA, the CDR3 is TGTGCCAGCAGTCTAGCCCCGGGACAGCCTTACTATGGCTACACCTTC.

In its sample, this clonotype was seen a few times. The chain links TRBV20-1 to TRBJ1-2; D not certain. CDR3 length: 13 amino acids. Germline V gene data show CDR1 as DFQATT and CDR2 as SNEGSKA (reference sequence). The V end was cut by 6 bases, the J end by 1 base, with 12 bases between. CDR3 sequence: CSAALKVNYGYTF. CDR3 in DNA: TGCAGTGCAGCCCTCAAGGTTAACTATGGCTACACCTTC.

This clonotype has a count of ten or more. V gene TRBV19 combines with J gene TRBJ2-2, with TRBD1 as a possible D gene (6 bases). V lost 0 bases and J lost 3, with 11 bases in between. The V gene's germline CDR1 is LNHDA and CDR2 SQIVND (reference sequence). This CDR3 is built from 16 residues. As DNA, the CDR3 is TGTGCCAGTAGTATAGAGGGGGCGAGACACACCGGGGAGCTGTTTTTT. Translated: CASSIEGARHTGELFF.

This clonotype was recorded many times. V and J are TRBV20-1 and TRBJ1-5; the D is unclear. Germline-derived CDR1 and CDR2 are DFQATT and SNEGSKA (reference sequence). V was shortened by 0 bases and J by 5 bases, with 14 bases between the two germline ends. The CDR3 is 15 residues long. CDR3 DNA sequence: TGCAGTGCTAGAGATCGGAGGCGGCTCGATCAGCCCCAGCATTTT. Amino acid sequence: CSARDRRRLDQPQHF.

DNA for the CDR3: TGTGCCAGCAGCTTAGTGAACCTCCGGGGGACCCAGTACTTC. Amino acid sequence: CASSLVNLRGTQYF. The chain combines TRBV11-1 with TRBJ2-5, with D possibly matching TRBD2 (5 bases). The CDR3 loop spans 14 amino acids. The V end was cut by 1 base, the J end by 7 bases, with 13 bases between. In germline, CDR1 is SGHAT, CDR2 FQDESV (reference sequence).

Ten or more counts support this clonotype. The V gene is TRBV20-1, the J gene TRBJ1-2; 7 nucleotides align to TRBD1. The V gene's germline CDR1 is DFQATT and CDR2 SNEGSKA (reference sequence). V dropped 4 bases and J dropped 5; count of bases not matched to a gene: 7. This CDR3 contains 13 residues. CDR3 protein: CSATRGGLYGYTF. CDR3 nucleotides: TGCAGTGCTACCCGAGGGGGCCTATATGGCTACACCTTC.

This clonotype was counted a few times. This sequence joins TRBV6-1 and TRBJ1-6; 7 bases fit TRBD1. The trim removed 3 bases at V and 0 bases at J, leaving 5 bases unmatched. CDR1 and CDR2 from the germline V gene are MNHNS and SASEGT. The CDR3 is made up of 17 amino acids. The DNA of the CDR3 is TGTGCCAGCAGTGATCTCAGGGGGAGCTCCTATAATTCACCCCTCCACTTT. Its protein is CASSDLRGSSYNSPLHF.

There are many counts of this clonotype. This rearrangement joins TRBV6-5 to TRBJ2-5; D not certain. Germline loops: CDR1 MNHEY, CDR2 SVGAGI. This CDR3 is built from 14 residues. The ends were cut back, 0 bases at V and 0 bases at J, with 5 bases in the middle. CDR3 nucleotide sequence: TGTGCCAGCAGTTACTCGGCCAACCAAGAGACCCAGTACTTC. Protein sequence: CASSYSANQETQYF.

This clonotype was recorded at least ten times. The chain uses TRBV6-1 and TRBJ1-2, with D tentatively TRBD1 (5 bases). V gave up 3 bases and J gave up 4 bases, with 9 bases separating them. The CDR3 has 13 residues. Per the germline V gene, CDR1 is MNHNS and CDR2 is SASEGT. This CDR3 is CASSEQGLYGYTF. The CDR3 bases are TGTGCCAGCAGTGAGCAGGGACTCTATGGCTACACCTTC.

The sample holds many counts of this clonotype. V is TRBV6-1 and J is TRBJ2-7, with a weak D call TRBD1 (6 bases). V lost 9 bases, J lost 2 bases, and 20 bases lay in between. The germline gives CDR1 MNHNS, CDR2 SASEGT. This CDR3 contains 15 residues. CDR3 region: CASALSPDSPYEQYF. Written as DNA, the CDR3 is TGTGCCAGTGCGCTCTCTCCGGACAGCCCCTACGAGCAGTACTTC.

V is TRBV20-1 and J is TRBJ1-1; no clear D gene. V was pared by 2 bases and J by 8 bases, with 9 bases between. The CDR3 is 11 residues long. Germline-derived CDR1 and CDR2 are DFQATT and SNEGSKA (reference sequence). The CDR3 DNA is TGCAGTGCTAGATCGCCGGGGGAAGCTTTCTTT. Protein product: CSARSPGEAFF.

This clonotype came up a few times. This chain connects TRBV27 to TRBJ1-5; tentatively, D is TRBD1 (6 bases). CDR3 length equals 15 residues. In germline, CDR1 is MNHEY, CDR2 SMNVEV (reference sequence). V gave up 5 bases and J gave up 2 bases, with 13 bases separating them. This CDR3 reads CASSQNRVGNQPQHF. CDR3 bases: TGTGCCAGCAGTCAAAACAGGGTTGGCAATCAGCCCCAGCATTTT.

Ten or more counts support this clonotype. The rearrangement links TRBV6-1 to TRBJ1-6; TRBD1 is a possible D gene (6 bases). Trimming left V 10 bases short and J 10 bases short, with 17 bases between. Germline V gene sequence: CDR1 MNHNS, CDR2 SASEGT. The CDR3 length is 13 residues. The CDR3 protein is CATSRDIRSPLHF. For the CDR3, the DNA is TGTGCCACATCCCGGGACATTCGATCACCCCTCCACTTT.